The sequence of this T cell receptor (beta chain) was determined in a study of T cell changes during pregnancy in multiple sclerosis. CDR1 and CDR2 from the germline V gene are SQVTM and ANQGSEA. Trimming at V came to 2 bases and at J to 3 bases, leaving 9 bases not matched to a gene. The CDR3 covers 16 residues. Sequencing used immunoSEQ multiplex PCR; TCRdb keeps in-frame clones, though not all of them. The table includes fewer than 90,000 clones, approximately 93% detected once. The source of this sequence is a female donor in good health, enrolled as a control in a pregnancy study. This material consisted of peripheral blood, taken after pregnancy. V gene TRBV29-1 combines with J gene TRBJ1-1; 10 bases match TRBD1. The CDR3 bases are TGCAGCGTTGAAAGGGGACAGGGGTTAGCGTACACTGAAGCTTTCTTT. Protein sequence: CSVERGQGLAYTEAFF.